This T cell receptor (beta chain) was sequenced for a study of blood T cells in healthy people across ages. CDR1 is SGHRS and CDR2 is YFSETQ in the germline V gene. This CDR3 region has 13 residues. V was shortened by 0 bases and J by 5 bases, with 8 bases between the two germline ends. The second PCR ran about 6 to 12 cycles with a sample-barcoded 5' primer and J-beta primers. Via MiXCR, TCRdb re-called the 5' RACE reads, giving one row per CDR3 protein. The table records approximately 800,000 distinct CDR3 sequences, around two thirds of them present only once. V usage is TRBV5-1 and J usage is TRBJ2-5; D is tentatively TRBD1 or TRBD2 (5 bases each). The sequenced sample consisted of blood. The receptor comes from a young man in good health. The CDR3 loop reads CASSLEGEETQYF. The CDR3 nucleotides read TGCGCCAGCAGCTTGGAAGGGGAGGAGACCCAGTACTTC.